The 31 T cell receptor beta chains listed next were all sequenced from one sample in a study of blood T cells in healthy people across ages. Primed by a sample-barcoded 5' primer and a J-beta primer mix, a second PCR proceeded for 7 to 11 cycles. One entry per CDR3 protein results from TCRdb running MiXCR on the 5' RACE reads. The sample contains roughly 560,000 distinct CDR3 sequences, 24% of which appear only once. The same data also contributed to another study, on T cells of mothers and their children.

Sequencing was performed on blood. Every receptor here comes from a boy aged 5-17 years in good health.

The chain combines TRBV4-2 with TRBJ1-4; D gene uncertain. Germline V CDR1 and CDR2: LGHNA, YNFKEQ. V was clipped by 0 bases and J by 4 bases, with 18 bases between them. The CDR3 extends over 18 amino acids. In DNA form, the CDR3 reads TGTGCCAGCAGCCAAGATTACGTAGAGGGAGCGAGTAATGAAAAACTGTTTTTT. Protein: CASSQDYVEGASNEKLFF.

Only a few counts were recorded for this clonotype. The CDR3 protein is CAITQAVTYEQYF. CDR3 nucleotides: TGTGCCATCACCCAGGCGGTGACCTACGAGCAGTACTTC. This chain uses TRBV10-3 with TRBJ2-7; D call uncertain. CDR3 length equals 13 residues. In germline, CDR1 is ENHRY, CDR2 SYGVKD. The germline V and J ends were trimmed by 7 bases and 2 bases, with 12 bases remaining between them.

This clonotype was counted between two and nine times. CDR3 nucleotide sequence: TGTGCCAGCAGTTTCCAACAGGGCAATGAGCAGTTCTTC. Its translation: CASSFQQGNEQFF. The rearrangement joins TRBV28 to TRBJ2-1; maybe TRBD1 (6 bases). The length of the CDR3 is 13 residues. CDR1 and CDR2 from the germline V gene are MDHEN and SYDVKM. V was cut by 3 bases and J by 6 bases, with 9 bases left in between.

This sequence joins TRBV5-3 and TRBJ1-4; D is perhaps TRBD1 (5 bases). TRBV5-3 is annotated as an ORF whose role is uncertain. The CDR3 is 14 residues long. V was pared by 0 bases and J by 6 bases, with 9 bases between. CDR3 residues: CARSLEGKDEKLFF. The CDR3 bases are TGTGCCAGAAGCTTGGAGGGGAAAGATGAAAAACTGTTTTTT.

This clonotype showed up just a few times. The rearrangement links TRBV14 to TRBJ2-6; D is unresolved. CDR1 is SGHDN, CDR2 FVKESK, per germline. This CDR3 has 17 residues. V lost 1 base and J 0 bases, leaving 10 bases between the germline ends. CDR3 DNA: TGTGCCAGCAGCCAAGGGACCTCGTACTCTGGGGCCAACGTCCTGACTTTC. It is translated as CASSQGTSYSGANVLTF.

The sample holds a few counts of this clonotype. The chain employs TRBV5-6 and TRBJ2-1, with TRBD1 as a possible D gene (5 bases). The CDR3 runs 13 residues. V lost 4 bases, J lost 5 bases, and 10 bases lay in between. The germline V gene has CDR1 SGHDT and CDR2 YYEEEE. CDR3 sequence reads: CASSPETDNEQFF. In nucleotides, the CDR3 is TGTGCCAGCAGCCCGGAGACAGACAATGAGCAGTTCTTC.

This clonotype was seen a few times. The chain joins TRBV27 to TRBJ1-2; no firm D call. The CDR3 length is 14 residues. Germline V gives CDR1 MNHEY, CDR2 SMNVEV (reference sequence). V lost 3 bases, J lost 2 bases, and 10 bases lay in between. The CDR3, as DNA: TGTGCCAGCAGTTTTCGGAAGGAGAACTATGGCTACACCTTC. As protein: CASSFRKENYGYTF.

The V and J genes are TRBV7-2 and TRBJ1-1, with a weak D call TRBD1 (6 bases). This CDR3 has 18 amino acids. Germline V gene sequence: CDR1 SGHTA, CDR2 FQGNSA. The V end was cut by 5 bases, the J end by 0 bases, with 22 bases between. The CDR3 DNA reads as TGTGCCAGCAGCCCCCTGGGGGTGGGGGACATGGTGAACACTGAAGCTTTCTTT. This sequence encodes CASSPLGVGDMVNTEAFF.

The rearrangement links TRBV6-5 to TRBJ2-5, with TRBD2 matching over 14 bases. This CDR3 contains 14 residues. Germline V CDR1 and CDR2: MNHEY, SVGAGI. Unmatched junction bases numbered 5, after V lost 9 bases and J lost 5 bases. CDR3 sequence: CASGTSGSRETQYF. CDR3 in DNA: TGTGCCAGTGGGACTAGCGGGAGCCGGGAGACCCAGTACTTC.

The CDR3 sequence: CASSVDGNQPQHF. Here the CDR3 DNA reads TGTGCCAGCAGCGTAGATGGGAATCAGCCCCAGCATTTT. The rearrangement uses TRBV9 and TRBJ1-5; the D is unclear. The length of the CDR3 is 13 residues. Trimming took 0 bases from V and 4 from J, leaving 5 bases between them. Per germline, CDR1 SGDLS and CDR2 YYNGEE.

The rearrangement joins TRBV5-1 to TRBJ2-6; 9 nucleotides line up with TRBD2. The CDR3 loop spans 18 amino acids. Germline CDR1 SGHRS, CDR2 YFSETQ. V shed 4 bases, J shed 0 bases, and the junction held 8 bases outside the gene matches. The CDR3 protein is CASSVGTSQNSGANVLTF. For the CDR3, the DNA is TGCGCCAGCAGCGTCGGGACTAGCCAAAACTCTGGGGCCAACGTCCTGACTTTC.

This clonotype was recorded a few times. This CDR3 reads CSVGGHSNQPQHF. DNA for the CDR3: TGCAGCGTTGGTGGGCATAGCAATCAGCCCCAGCATTTT. V gene TRBV29-1 combines with J gene TRBJ1-5; no clear D gene. Germline V gene sequence: CDR1 SQVTM, CDR2 ANQGSEA. This CDR3 has 13 amino acids. The ends were cut back, 4 bases at V and 0 bases at J, with 7 bases in the middle.

V gene TRBV4-1 combines with J gene TRBJ2-7; no definite D call. The CDR3 is 18 amino acids. With 0 bases removed from V and 4 bases from J, the gap between germline ends came to 22 bases. Germline loops: CDR1 MGHRA, CDR2 YSYEKL. CDR3 sequence reads: CASSQDWQGITWAYEQYF. For the CDR3, the DNA is TGCGCCAGCAGCCAAGATTGGCAAGGGATTACGTGGGCTTACGAGCAGTACTTC.

The chain joins TRBV18 to TRBJ2-2; 11 bases map to TRBD2. Germline lookup yields CDR1 KGHSH and CDR2 LQKENI. The CDR3 is made up of 16 amino acids. V trimming: 5 bases; J trimming: 3 bases; junction bases outside the gene matches: 5. CDR3 amino acids: CASSATSGGDTGELFF. CDR3 nucleotides: TGTGCCAGCTCAGCTACTAGCGGGGGAGACACCGGGGAGCTGTTTTTT.

The chain couples TRBV6-5 to TRBJ2-2; possible D gene TRBD2, 5 bases. CDR1 and CDR2 from the germline V gene are MNHEY and SVGAGI. CDR3 length: 15 amino acids. V lost 5 bases to trimming and J lost 5 bases, with 15 bases between them. CDR3 in amino acids: CASSRTAPGTGELFF. The CDR3 nucleotides are TGTGCCAGCAGTAGGACTGCTCCGGGGACCGGGGAGCTGTTTTTT.

This clonotype appeared a single time. The V call is TRBV7-6, the J call TRBJ1-1; unclear D gene. V lost 1 base to trimming and J lost 6 bases, with 12 bases between them. The CDR3 sequence is 14 residues long. Looked up from germline, CDR1 is SGHVS and CDR2 is FNYEAQ. In DNA, the CDR3 is TGTGCCAGCAGCTTAGACTCGTTGGCCCCTGAAGCTTTCTTT. The encoded protein is CASSLDSLAPEAFF.

The chain employs TRBV14 and TRBJ1-2, with a possible D match to TRBD1 (6 bases). V shed 1 base and J shed 4 bases, with 7 bases lying between them. Germline V gene data show CDR1 as SGHDN and CDR2 as FVKESK. CDR3 length: 13 residues. The DNA of the CDR3 is TGTGCCAGCAGCCAAGGCAGGGGCTATGGCTACACCTTC. This codes for CASSQGRGYGYTF. Variable domain in full (rest from reference TRBV14 and TRBJ1-2): EAGVTQFPSHSVIEKGQTVTLRCDPISGHDNLYWYRRVMGKEIKFLLHFVKESKQDESGMPNNRFLAERTGGTYSTLKVQPAELEDSGVYFCASSQGRGYGYTFGSGTRLTVV.

The J gene is TRBJ2-1, the V gene TRBV24-1; no clear D. This CDR3 region has 11 residues. Germline V gives CDR1 KGHDR, CDR2 SFDVKD. V was trimmed by 9 bases and J by 6 bases, leaving 8 bases between them. CDR3 region: CATRSGNEQFF. Written as DNA, the CDR3 is TGTGCCACCCGGTCCGGCAATGAGCAGTTCTTC.

This clonotype was counted between two and nine times. This sequence joins TRBV20-1 and TRBJ2-5; 15 bases line up with TRBD2. The assigned J gene may be wrong: the sequence end matches TRBJ2-1 better. The length of the CDR3 is 16 residues. Looked up from germline, CDR1 is DFQATT and CDR2 is SNEGSKA (reference sequence). Written as DNA, the CDR3 is TGCAGTGCTAGGGAGGGACTAGCGGGAGGAGGGAATGAGCAGTTCTTC. Its protein is CSAREGLAGGGNEQFF.

This clonotype was observed at least ten times. The chain couples TRBV4-1 to TRBJ2-1, with D possibly being TRBD2 (5 bases). Per germline, CDR1 MGHRA and CDR2 YSYEKL. The CDR3 is 17 amino acids. The ends were cut back, 0 bases at V and 4 bases at J, with 16 bases in the middle. The CDR3 nucleotides read TGCGCCAGCAGCCAAGAGTCCCTAGCTAGCTTTTACAATGAGCAGTTCTTC. Translating gives CASSQESLASFYNEQFF.

This rearrangement joins TRBV6-2 or TRBV6-3 to TRBJ2-5; D gene ambiguous. V was pared by 0 bases and J by 2 bases, with 19 bases between. Germline V gene sequence: CDR1 MNHEY, CDR2 SVGEGT. There are 18 residues in the CDR3. The CDR3 DNA sequence: TGTGCCAGCAGTTACTCGAGTGGGCTTGGCGGCCTACAAGAGACCCAGTACTTC. Translating it yields CASSYSSGLGGLQETQYF.

This clonotype was counted a few times. The chain is built from TRBV4-3 and TRBJ1-5, with D unresolved. The CDR3 loop spans 13 amino acids. The V end was cut by 0 bases, the J end by 4 bases, with 4 bases between. The germline CDR1 and CDR2 sequences are LGHNA and YSLEER. Here the CDR3 reads CASSQDLNQPQHF. The CDR3 DNA follows: TGCGCCAGCAGCCAAGATCTAAATCAGCCCCAGCATTTT.

This chain joins TRBV29-1 and TRBJ2-3; tentative D call: TRBD1 (6 bases). The germline CDR1 and CDR2 sequences are SQVTM and ANQGSEA. The CDR3 loop spans 14 amino acids. Trimming pared 6 bases from V and 1 base from J, leaving 14 bases between. Written as DNA, the CDR3 is TGCAGCGTCGCCGGACAGAGAGGCACAGATACGCAGTATTTT. As protein: CSVAGQRGTDTQYF.

The genes are TRBV24-1 and TRBJ2-1, with 7 bases aligning to TRBD1. This CDR3 is 14 amino acids long. Losses at the gene ends were 5 bases for V and 6 bases for J; bases not matched to a gene: 6. Germline V lookup: CDR1 KGHDR, CDR2 SFDVKD. CDR3 in amino acids: CATSAPAGGNEQFF. The CDR3 DNA is TGTGCCACCAGTGCCCCCGCAGGGGGCAATGAGCAGTTCTTC.

This clonotype was detected a few times. The J gene is TRBJ2-5, the V gene TRBV7-2, with 10 positions matching TRBD2. V shed 2 bases and J 9 bases; nucleotides not matched to a gene: 9. From germline, CDR1 is SGHTA and CDR2 FQGNSA. The CDR3 has 15 amino acids. CDR3 sequence: CASSLPLAGVVAQYF. The CDR3 DNA reads TGTGCCAGCAGCTTACCCCTAGCGGGGGTGGTGGCCCAGTACTTC.

The rearrangement uses TRBV7-2 and TRBJ2-6, with D hard to call. Trimming cost V 5 bases and J 0 bases, with 8 bases left between them. Germline-derived CDR1 and CDR2 are SGHTA and FQGNSA. This CDR3 comprises 15 residues. The CDR3 DNA reads TGTGCCAGCAGCCGAACAAACTCTGGGGCCAACGTCCTGACTTTC. Protein sequence: CASSRTNSGANVLTF.

This clonotype was counted at least ten times. The rearrangement joins TRBV5-1 to TRBJ2-5; D might be TRBD1 or TRBD2, each matching 5 bases. This CDR3 has 16 amino acids. Germline CDR1 reads SGHRS; CDR2 reads YFSETQ. Between the trimmed V and J ends, which lost 2 bases and 5 bases, there was a span of 19 bases. In DNA, the CDR3 is TGCGCCAGCAGCTTTCTTGGGCAGGGACCCACGGAGACCCAGTACTTC. Its translation: CASSFLGQGPTETQYF.

Comment on this clonotype: The germline gene is not matched at one end of the junction; a read error may be the cause. The CDR3 bases are TGTGCCATCGGTGAGTTACAGCTTAATTCACCCCTCCACTTT. It specifies CAIGELQLNSPLHF. The chain carries TRBV10-3 and TRBJ1-6; D not resolved. Germline-derived CDR1 and CDR2 are ENHRY and SYGVKD. The CDR3 extends over 14 amino acids.

This clonotype was observed a handful of times. The chain recombines TRBV20-1 with TRBJ2-5; 12 bases match TRBD2. The last part of the DNA fits TRBJ2-1 better; the J call may be wrong. The V gene's germline CDR1 is DFQATT and CDR2 SNEGSKA (reference sequence). The length of the CDR3 is 14 residues. The CDR3 is CSAVTSGSGWEQFF. For the CDR3, the DNA is TGCAGTGCCGTGACTAGCGGGAGTGGATGGGAGCAGTTCTTC.

This clonotype was observed a few times. DNA for the CDR3: TGCGCCAGCAGCCAAGTGGTTAGGGACGGCCGTTTGGACACTGAAGCTTTCTTT. Protein sequence: CASSQVVRDGRLDTEAFF. The V and J genes are TRBV4-3 and TRBJ1-1; D may be TRBD1 (5 bases). V gave up 1 base and J gave up 3 bases, with 21 bases separating them. The length of the CDR3 is 18 residues. From germline, CDR1 is LGHNA and CDR2 YSLEER.

V is TRBV6-2 or TRBV6-3 and J is TRBJ1-3; D not certain. The CDR3 covers 19 residues. V was pared by 6 bases and J by 0 bases, with 24 bases between. CDR1 is MNHEY and CDR2 is SVGEGT in the germline V gene. The CDR3 DNA sequence: TGTGCCAGCAGACGCCCTACGGAACGACCCATTGCCTCTGGAAACACCATATATTTT. It is translated as CASRRPTERPIASGNTIYF.